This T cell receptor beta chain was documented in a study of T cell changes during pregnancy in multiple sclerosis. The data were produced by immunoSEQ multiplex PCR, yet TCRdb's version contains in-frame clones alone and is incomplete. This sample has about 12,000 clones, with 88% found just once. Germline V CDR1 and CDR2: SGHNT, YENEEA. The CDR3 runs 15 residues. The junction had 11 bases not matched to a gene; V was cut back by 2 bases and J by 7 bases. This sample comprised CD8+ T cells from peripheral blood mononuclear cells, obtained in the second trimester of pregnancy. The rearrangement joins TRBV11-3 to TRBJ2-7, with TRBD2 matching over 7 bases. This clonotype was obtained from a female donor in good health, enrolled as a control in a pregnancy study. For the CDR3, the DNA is TGTGCCAGCAGCTTAACGACTAGCCAACTGGGGGAGCAGTACTTC. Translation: CASSLTTSQLGEQYF.